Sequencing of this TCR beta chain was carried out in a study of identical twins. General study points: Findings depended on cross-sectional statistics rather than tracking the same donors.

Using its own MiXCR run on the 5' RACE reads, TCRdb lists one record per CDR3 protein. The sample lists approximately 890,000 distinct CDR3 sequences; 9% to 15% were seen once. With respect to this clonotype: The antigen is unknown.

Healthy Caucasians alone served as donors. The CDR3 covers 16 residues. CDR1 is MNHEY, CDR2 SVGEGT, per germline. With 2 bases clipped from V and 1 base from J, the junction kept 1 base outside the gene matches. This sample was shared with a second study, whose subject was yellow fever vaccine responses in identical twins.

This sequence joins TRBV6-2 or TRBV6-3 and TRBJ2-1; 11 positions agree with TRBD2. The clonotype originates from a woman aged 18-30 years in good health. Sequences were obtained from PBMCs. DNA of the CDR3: TGTGCCAGCAGTTACGCTAGCGGGAGGTCCTACAATGAGCAGTTCTTC. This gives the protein CASSYASGRSYNEQFF.